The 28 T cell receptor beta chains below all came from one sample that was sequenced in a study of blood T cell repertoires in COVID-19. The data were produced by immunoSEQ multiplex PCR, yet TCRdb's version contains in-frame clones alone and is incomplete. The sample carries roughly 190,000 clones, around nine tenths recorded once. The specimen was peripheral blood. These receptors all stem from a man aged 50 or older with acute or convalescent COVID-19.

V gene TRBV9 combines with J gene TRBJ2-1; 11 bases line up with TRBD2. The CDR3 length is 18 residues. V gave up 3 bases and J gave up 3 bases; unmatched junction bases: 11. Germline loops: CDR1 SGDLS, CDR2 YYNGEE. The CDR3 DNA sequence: TGTGCCAGCAGCGCGGATAGCGGGGGGGCCTCCTTCTACAATGAGCAGTTCTTC. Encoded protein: CASSADSGGASFYNEQFF.

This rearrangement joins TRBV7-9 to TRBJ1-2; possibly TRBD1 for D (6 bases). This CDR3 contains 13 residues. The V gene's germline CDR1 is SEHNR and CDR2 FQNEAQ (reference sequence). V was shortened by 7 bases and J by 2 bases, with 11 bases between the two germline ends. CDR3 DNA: TGTGCCAGCACCCAAACAGGGAACTATGGCTACACCTTC. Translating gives CASTQTGNYGYTF.

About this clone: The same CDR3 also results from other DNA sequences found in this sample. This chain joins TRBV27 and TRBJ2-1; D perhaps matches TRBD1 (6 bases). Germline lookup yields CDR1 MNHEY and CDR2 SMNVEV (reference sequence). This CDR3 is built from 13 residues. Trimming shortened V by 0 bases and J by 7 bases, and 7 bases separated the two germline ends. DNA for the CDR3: TGTGCCAGCAGTTTATCGAGGGGGAATGAGCAGTTCTTC. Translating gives CASSLSRGNEQFF.

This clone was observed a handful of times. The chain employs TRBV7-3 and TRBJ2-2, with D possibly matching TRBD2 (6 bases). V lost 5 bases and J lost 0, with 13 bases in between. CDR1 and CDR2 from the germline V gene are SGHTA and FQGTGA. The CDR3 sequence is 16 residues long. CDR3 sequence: CASSPRDFANTGELFF. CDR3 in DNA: TGTGCCAGCAGCCCTCGGGACTTCGCGAACACCGGGGAGCTGTTTTTT.

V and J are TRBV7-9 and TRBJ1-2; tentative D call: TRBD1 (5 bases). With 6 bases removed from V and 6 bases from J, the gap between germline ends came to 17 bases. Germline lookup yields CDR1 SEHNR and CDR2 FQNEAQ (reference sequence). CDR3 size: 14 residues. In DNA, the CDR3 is TGTGCCAGCAGTTTTGGACAAGCCCCTCATGGCTACACCTTC. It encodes CASSFGQAPHGYTF.

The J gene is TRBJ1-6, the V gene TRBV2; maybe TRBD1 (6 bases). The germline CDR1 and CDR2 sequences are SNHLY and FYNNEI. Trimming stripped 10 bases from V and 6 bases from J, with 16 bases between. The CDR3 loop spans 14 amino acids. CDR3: CATRFGQLNSPLHF. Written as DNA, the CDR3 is TGTGCCACCCGATTTGGACAGCTTAATTCACCCCTCCACTTT.

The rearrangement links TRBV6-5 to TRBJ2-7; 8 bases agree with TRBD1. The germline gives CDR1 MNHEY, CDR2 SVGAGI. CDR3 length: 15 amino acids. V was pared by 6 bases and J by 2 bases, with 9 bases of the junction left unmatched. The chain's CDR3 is CASSPRTGRPYEQYF. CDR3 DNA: TGTGCCAGCAGCCCACGGACAGGGCGACCCTACGAGCAGTACTTC.

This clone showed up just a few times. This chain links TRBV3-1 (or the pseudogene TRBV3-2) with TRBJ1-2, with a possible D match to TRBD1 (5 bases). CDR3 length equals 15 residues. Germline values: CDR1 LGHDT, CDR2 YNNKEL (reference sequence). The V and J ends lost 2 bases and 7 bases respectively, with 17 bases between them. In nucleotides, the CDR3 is TGTGCCAGCAGCCAACAACCCCAGGGCACAGGTGGCTACACCTTC. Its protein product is CASSQQPQGTGGYTF.

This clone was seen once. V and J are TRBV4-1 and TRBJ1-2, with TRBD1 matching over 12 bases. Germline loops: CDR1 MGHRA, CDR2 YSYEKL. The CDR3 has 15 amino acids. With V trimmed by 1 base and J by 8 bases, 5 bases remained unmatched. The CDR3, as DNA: TGCGCCAGCAGCCAAGTTGGGGACAGGGGGCTCGGCTACACCTTC. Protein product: CASSQVGDRGLGYTF.

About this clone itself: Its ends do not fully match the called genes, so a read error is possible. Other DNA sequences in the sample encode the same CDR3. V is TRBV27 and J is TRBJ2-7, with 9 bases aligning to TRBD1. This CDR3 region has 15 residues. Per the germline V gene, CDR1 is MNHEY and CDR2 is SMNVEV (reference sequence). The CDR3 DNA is TGTGCCAGCAGTTCCGCCCGGGACAGGGAGCACGAGCAGTACTTT. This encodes CASSSARDREHEQYF.

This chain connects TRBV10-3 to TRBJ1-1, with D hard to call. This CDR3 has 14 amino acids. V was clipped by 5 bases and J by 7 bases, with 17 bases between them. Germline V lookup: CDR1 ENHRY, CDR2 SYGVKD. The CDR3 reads CAISSDYPVNEAFF. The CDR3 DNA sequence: TGTGCCATCAGTTCGGACTACCCAGTAAATGAAGCTTTCTTT.

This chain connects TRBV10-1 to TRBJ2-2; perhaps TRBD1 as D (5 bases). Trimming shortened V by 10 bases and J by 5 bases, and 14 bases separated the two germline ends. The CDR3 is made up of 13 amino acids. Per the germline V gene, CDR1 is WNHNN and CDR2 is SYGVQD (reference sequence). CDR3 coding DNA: TGCGCCATAAGACAGCAACGAACCGGGGAGCTGTTTTTT. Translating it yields CAIRQQRTGELFF.

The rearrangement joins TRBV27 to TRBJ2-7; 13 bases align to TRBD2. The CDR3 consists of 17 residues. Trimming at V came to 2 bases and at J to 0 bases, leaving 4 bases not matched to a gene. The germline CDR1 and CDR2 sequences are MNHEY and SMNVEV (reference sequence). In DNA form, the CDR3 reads TGTGCCAGCAGTTTAAGCCGGACTAGCGGGAGCTCCTACGAGCAGTACTTC. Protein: CASSLSRTSGSSYEQYF.

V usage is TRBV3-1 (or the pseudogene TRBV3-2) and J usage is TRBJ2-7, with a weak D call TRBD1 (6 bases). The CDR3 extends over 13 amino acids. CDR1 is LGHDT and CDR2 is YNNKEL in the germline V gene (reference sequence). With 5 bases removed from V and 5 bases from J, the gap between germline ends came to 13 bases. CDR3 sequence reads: CASSYGQSHEQYF. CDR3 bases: TGTGCCAGCAGCTATGGACAGTCCCACGAGCAGTACTTC.

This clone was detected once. Written as DNA, the CDR3 is TGTGCCAGCAGCTTGACAGTCTCAGGGGGCGCGGAAAAACTGTTTTTT. Protein sequence: CASSLTVSGGAEKLFF. V usage is TRBV5-6 and J usage is TRBJ1-4, with 8 bases aligning to TRBD1. CDR3 length: 16 residues. Per germline, CDR1 SGHDT and CDR2 YYEEEE. J lost 8 bases, V lost 1 base, and 10 bases had no gene match. Based on the CDR3 plus reference TRBV5-6 and TRBJ1-4, the full variable domain is DAGVTQSPTHLIKTRGQQVTLRCSPKSGHDTVSWYQQALGQGPQFIFQYYEEEERQRGNFPDRFSGHQFPNYSSELNVNALLLGDSALYLCASSLTVSGGAEKLFFGSGTQLSVL.

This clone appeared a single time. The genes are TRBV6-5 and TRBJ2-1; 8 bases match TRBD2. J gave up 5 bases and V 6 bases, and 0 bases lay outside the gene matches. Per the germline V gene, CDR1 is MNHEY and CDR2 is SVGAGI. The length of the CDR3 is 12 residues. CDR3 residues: CASRLADNEQFF. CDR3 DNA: TGTGCCAGCAGACTAGCGGACAATGAGCAGTTCTTC.

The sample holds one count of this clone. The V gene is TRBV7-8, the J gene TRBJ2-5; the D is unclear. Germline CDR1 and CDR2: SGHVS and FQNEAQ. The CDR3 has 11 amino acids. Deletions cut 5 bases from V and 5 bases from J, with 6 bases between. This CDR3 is CASSRYETQYF. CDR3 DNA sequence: TGTGCCAGCAGCCGGTATGAGACCCAGTACTTC.

The CDR3, as DNA: TGTGCCAGCAGCTCCCAAATCGGCACCGGGGAGCTGTTTTTT. Protein product: CASSSQIGTGELFF. V is TRBV7-2 and J is TRBJ2-2, with unresolved D. Trimming removed 4 bases from V and 4 bases from J, with 10 bases in between. This CDR3 has 14 amino acids. The germline V gene has CDR1 SGHTA and CDR2 FQGNSA. The whole variable domain, filled in from reference TRBV7-2 and TRBJ2-2, reads GAGVSQSPSNKVTEKGKDVELRCDPISGHTALYWYRQSLGQGLEFLIYFQGNSAPDKSGLPSDRFSAERTGGSVSTLTIQRTQQEDSAVYLCASSSQIGTGELFFGEGSRLTVL.

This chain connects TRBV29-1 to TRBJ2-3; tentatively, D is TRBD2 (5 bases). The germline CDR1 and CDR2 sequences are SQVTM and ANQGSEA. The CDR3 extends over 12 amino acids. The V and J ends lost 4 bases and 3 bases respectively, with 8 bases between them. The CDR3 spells CSVASGTDTQYF. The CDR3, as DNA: TGCAGCGTTGCGTCGGGGACAGATACGCAGTATTTT.

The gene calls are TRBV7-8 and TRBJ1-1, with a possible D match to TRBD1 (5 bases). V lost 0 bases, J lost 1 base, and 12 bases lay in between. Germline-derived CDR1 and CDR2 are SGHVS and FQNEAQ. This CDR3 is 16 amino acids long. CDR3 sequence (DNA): TGTGCCAGCAGCTTAGCTGGGGGAGGCCAGAACACTGAAGCTTTCTTT. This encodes CASSLAGGGQNTEAFF.

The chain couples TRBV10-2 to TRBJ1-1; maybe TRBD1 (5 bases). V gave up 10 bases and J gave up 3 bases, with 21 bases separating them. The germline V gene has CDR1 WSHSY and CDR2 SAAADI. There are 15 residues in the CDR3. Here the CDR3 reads CATRRGNSPDTEAFF. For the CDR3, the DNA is TGCGCCACCAGGCGGGGGAATTCCCCCGACACTGAAGCTTTCTTT.

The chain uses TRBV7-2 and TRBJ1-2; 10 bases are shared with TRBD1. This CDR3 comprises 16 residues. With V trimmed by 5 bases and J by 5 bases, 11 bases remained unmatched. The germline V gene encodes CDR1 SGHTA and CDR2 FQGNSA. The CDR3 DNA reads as TGTGCCAGCAGCCCCGGTGGGGGACAGGGGATTTATGGCTACACCTTC. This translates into CASSPGGGQGIYGYTF.

This CDR3 is CASSDPTSGGSYNEQFF. CDR3 bases: TGTGCCAGCAGTGACCCGACTAGCGGGGGTTCCTACAATGAGCAGTTCTTC. J is TRBJ2-1 and V is TRBV27; 12 bases map to TRBD2. The V gene end was trimmed by 5 bases and the J gene end by 1 base; junction bases not matched to a gene: 6. The CDR3 consists of 17 residues. CDR1 is MNHEY, CDR2 SMNVEV, per germline (reference sequence).

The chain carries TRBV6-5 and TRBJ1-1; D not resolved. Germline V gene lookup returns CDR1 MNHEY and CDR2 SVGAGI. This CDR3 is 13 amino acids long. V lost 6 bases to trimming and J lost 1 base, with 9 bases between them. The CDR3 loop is CASSTGGNTEAFF. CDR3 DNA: TGTGCCAGCAGCACCGGTGGGAACACTGAAGCTTTCTTT.

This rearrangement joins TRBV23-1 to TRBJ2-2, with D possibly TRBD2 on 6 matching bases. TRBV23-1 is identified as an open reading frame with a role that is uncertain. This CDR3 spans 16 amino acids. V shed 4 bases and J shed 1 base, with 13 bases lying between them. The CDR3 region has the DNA TGCGCCAGCAGTCGTATAGGGGACTTGAACACCGGGGAGCTGTTTTTT. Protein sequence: CASSRIGDLNTGELFF.

The CDR3 nucleotides read TGTGCCAGCAGCTCCACAGGACAGGGGTATGGCTACACCTTC. Its protein is CASSSTGQGYGYTF. This sequence joins TRBV7-3 and TRBJ1-2, with 9 bases aligning to TRBD1. After removal of 4 bases from V and 5 bases from J, the junction contained 5 bases not matched to a gene. Germline V CDR1 and CDR2: SGHTA, FQGTGA. CDR3 length equals 14 residues.

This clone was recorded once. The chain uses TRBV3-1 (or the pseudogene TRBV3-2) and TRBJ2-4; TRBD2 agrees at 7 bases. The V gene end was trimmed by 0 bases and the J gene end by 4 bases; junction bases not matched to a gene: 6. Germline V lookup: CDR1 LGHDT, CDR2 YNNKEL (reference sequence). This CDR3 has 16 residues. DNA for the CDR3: TGTGCCAGCAGCCAAGATTCGAGCGGGACTAAAAACATTCAGTACTTC. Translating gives CASSQDSSGTKNIQYF.

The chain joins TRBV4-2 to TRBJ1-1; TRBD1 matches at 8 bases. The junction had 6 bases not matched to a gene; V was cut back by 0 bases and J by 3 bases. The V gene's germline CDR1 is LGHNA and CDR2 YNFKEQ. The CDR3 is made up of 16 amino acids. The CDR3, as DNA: TGTGCCAGCAGCCAAGACGCGACAGGGGTGGACACTGAAGCTTTCTTT. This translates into CASSQDATGVDTEAFF.